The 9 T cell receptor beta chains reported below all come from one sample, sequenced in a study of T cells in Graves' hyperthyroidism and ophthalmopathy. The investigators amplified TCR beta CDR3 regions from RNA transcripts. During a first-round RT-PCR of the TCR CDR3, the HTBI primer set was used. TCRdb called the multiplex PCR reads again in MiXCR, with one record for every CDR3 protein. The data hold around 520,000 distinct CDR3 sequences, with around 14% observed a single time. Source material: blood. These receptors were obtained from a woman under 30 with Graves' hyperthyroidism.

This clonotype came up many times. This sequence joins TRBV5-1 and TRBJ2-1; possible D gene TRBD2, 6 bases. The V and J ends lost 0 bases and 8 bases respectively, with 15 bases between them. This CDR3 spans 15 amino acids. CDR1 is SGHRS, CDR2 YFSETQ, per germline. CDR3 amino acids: CASSLAGTSAYEQFF. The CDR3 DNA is TGCGCCAGCAGCTTGGCCGGGACTTCGGCTTATGAGCAGTTCTTC.

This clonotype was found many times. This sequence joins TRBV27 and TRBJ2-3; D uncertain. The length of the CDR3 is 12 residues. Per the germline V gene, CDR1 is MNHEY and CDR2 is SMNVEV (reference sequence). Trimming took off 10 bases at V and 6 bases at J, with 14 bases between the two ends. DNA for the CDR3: TGTGCCACTCGATCAGAAGTGGATACGCAGTATTTT. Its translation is CATRSEVDTQYF.

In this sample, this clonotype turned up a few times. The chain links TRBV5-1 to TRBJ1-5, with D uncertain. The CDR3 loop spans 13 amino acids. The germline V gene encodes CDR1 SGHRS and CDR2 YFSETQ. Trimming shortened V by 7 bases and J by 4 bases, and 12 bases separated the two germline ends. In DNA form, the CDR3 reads TGCGCCAGCCGGGCGACGGCGAATCAGCCCCAGCATTTT. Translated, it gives CASRATANQPQHF.

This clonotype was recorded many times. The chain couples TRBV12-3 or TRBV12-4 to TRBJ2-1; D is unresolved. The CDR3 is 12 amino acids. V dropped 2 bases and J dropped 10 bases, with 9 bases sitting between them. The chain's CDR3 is CASSLMPGEQFF. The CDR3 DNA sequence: TGTGCCAGCAGTTTAATGCCTGGGGAGCAGTTCTTC.

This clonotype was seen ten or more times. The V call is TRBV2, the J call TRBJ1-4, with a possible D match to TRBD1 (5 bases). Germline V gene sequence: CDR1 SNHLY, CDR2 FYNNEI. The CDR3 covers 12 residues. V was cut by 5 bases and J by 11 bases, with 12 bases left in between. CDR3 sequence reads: CASSPEGAKLFF. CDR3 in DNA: TGTGCCAGCAGTCCAGAAGGGGCCAAACTGTTTTTT. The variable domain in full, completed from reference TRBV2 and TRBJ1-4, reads EPEVTQTPSHQVTQMGQEVILRCVPISNHLYFYWYRQILGQKVEFLVSFYNNEISEKSEIFDDQFSVERPDGSNFTLKIRSTKLEDSAMYFCASSPEGAKLFFGSGTQLSVL.

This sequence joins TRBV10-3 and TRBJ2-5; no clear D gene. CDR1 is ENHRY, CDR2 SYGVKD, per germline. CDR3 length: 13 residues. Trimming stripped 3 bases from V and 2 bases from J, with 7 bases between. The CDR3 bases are TGTGCCATCAGTGAAGAGCTACAAGAGACCCAGTACTTC. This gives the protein CAISEELQETQYF.

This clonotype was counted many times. DNA for the CDR3: TGCGCCAGCAGCCCAGACGGGGGAACCGACACTGAAGCTTTCTTT. Its protein product is CASSPDGGTDTEAFF. V usage is TRBV5-1 and J usage is TRBJ1-1; a weak D match, TRBD1 (5 bases). V lost 4 bases and J 3 bases, leaving 16 bases between the germline ends. CDR1 is SGHRS and CDR2 is YFSETQ in the germline V gene. The CDR3 spans 15 residues.

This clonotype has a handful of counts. The CDR3 nucleotides are TGCGCCAGCAGCGACGGGCGAGGGTCACCCCTCCACTTT. Translating it yields CASSDGRGSPLHF. The J gene is TRBJ1-6, the V gene TRBV4-1; no definite D call. The CDR3 is made up of 13 amino acids. With 5 bases removed from V and 10 bases from J, the gap between germline ends came to 12 bases. CDR1 and CDR2 (germline): MGHRA, YSYEKL.

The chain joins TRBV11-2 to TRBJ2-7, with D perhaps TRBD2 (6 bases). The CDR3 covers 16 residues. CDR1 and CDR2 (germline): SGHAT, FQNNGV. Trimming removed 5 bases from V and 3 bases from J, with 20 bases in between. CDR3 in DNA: TGTGCCAGCAGCCTCCCGCGGCCGGGAGCAGACTACGAGCAGTACTTC. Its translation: CASSLPRPGADYEQYF.